This TCR beta chain was documented in a study of blood T cell repertoires in COVID-19. Per germline, CDR1 MNHNY and CDR2 SVGAGI (reference sequence). The V gene lost 3 bases and the J gene lost 4 bases, with 15 bases spanning the gap. The CDR3 consists of 15 residues. Profiled with immunoSEQ multiplex PCR; TCRdb holds only in-frame clones, not every one. The sample has about 140,000 clones, around 90% seen once. The sample comprised peripheral blood. This sequence originates from a human donor in a cohort sampled during active COVID-19. V gene TRBV6-6 combines with J gene TRBJ1-1; D might be TRBD1 (6 bases). CDR3 amino acids: CASSYLQGRGTEAFF. CDR3 DNA: TGTGCCAGCAGTTATCTACAGGGTCGGGGCACTGAAGCTTTCTTT.